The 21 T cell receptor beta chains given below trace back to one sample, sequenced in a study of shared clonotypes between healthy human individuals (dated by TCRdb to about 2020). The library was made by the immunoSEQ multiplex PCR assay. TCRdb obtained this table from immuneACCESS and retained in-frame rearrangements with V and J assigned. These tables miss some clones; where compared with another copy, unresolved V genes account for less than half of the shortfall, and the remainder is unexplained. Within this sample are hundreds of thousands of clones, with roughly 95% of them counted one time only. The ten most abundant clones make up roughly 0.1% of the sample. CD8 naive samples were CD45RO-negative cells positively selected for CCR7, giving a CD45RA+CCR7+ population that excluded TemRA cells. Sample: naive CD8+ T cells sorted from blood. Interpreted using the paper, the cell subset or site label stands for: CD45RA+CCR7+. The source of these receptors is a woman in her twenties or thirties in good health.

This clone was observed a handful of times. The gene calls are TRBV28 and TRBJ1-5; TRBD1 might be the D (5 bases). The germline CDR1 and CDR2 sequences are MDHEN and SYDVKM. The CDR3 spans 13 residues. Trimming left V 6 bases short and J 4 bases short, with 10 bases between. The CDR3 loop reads CASSSGRNQPQHF. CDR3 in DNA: TGTGCCAGCAGCTCGGGGCGAAATCAGCCCCAGCATTTT.

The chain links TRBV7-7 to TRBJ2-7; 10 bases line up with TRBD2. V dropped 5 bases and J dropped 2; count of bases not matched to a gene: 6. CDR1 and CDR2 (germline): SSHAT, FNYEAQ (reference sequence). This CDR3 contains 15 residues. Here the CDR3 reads CASSPGLAATYEQYF. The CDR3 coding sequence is TGTGCCAGCAGCCCCGGACTAGCGGCGACCTACGAGCAGTACTTC.

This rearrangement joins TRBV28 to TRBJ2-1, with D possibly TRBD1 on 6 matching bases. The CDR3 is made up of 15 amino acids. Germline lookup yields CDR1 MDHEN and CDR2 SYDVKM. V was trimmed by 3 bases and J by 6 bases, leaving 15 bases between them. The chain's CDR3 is CASSFRVQGFNEQFF. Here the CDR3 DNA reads TGTGCCAGCAGTTTTCGTGTTCAGGGGTTCAATGAGCAGTTCTTC.

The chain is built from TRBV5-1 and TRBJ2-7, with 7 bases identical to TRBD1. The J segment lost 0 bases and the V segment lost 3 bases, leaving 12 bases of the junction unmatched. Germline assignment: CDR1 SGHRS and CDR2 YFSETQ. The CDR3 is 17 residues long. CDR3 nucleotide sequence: TGCGCCAGCAGCTGGGGACCGGGACAGTCAAGCTCCTACGAGCAGTACTTC. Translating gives CASSWGPGQSSSYEQYF. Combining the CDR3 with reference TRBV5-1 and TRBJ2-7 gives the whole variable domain KAGVTQTPRYLIKTRGQQVTLSCSPISGHRSVSWYQQTPGQGLQFLFEYFSETQRNKGNFPGRFSGRQFSNSRSEMNVSTLELGDSALYLCASSWGPGQSSSYEQYFGPGTRLTVT.

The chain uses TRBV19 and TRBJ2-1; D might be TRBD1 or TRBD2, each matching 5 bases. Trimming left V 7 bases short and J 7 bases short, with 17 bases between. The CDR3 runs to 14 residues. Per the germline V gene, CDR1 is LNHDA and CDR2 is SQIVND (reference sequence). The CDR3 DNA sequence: TGTGCCAGTAAATCGGGACCACCTCGGAATGAGCAGTTCTTC. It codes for CASKSGPPRNEQFF.

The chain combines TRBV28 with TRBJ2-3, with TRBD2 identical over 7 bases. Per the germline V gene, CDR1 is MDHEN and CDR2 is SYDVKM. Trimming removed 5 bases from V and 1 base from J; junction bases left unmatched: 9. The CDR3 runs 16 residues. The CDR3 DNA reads TGTGCCAGCAGTCCCCCCCTCCGGGAGGGCACAGATACGCAGTATTTT. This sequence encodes CASSPPLREGTDTQYF.

The chain's CDR3 is CASSEPGLAGIEQYF. Written as DNA, the CDR3 is TGTGCCAGCAGTGAGCCGGGACTAGCGGGTATCGAGCAGTACTTC. This chain uses TRBV2 with TRBJ2-7; 12 positions agree with TRBD2. The CDR3 consists of 15 residues. J lost 6 bases, V lost 3 bases, and 6 bases had no gene match. Germline CDR1 and CDR2: SNHLY and FYNNEI.

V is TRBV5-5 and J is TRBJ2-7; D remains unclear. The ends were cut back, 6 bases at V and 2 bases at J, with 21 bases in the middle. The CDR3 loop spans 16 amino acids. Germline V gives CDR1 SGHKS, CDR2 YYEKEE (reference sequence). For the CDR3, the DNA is TGTGCCAGCACCCTTGCGTACAACCCCATCCCCTACGAGCAGTACTTC. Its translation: CASTLAYNPIPYEQYF.

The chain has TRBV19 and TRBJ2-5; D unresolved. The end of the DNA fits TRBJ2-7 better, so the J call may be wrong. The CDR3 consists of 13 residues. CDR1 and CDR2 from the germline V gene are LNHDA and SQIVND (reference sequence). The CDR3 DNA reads TGTGCCAGTAGTCAGAGAACTTCCTACGAGCAGTACTTC. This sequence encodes CASSQRTSYEQYF.

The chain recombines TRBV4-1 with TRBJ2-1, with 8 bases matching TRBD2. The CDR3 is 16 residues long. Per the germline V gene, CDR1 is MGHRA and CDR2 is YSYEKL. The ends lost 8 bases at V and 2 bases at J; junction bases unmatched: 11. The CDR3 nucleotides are TGCGCCAGCCGATCCGTGGGCGGGGGGCCCTACAATGAGCAGTTCTTC. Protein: CASRSVGGGPYNEQFF.

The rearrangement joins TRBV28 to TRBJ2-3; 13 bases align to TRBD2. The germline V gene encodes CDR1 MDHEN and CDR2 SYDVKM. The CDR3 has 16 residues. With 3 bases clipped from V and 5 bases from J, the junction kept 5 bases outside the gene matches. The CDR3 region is CASSFGLAGVGDTQYF. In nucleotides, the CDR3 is TGTGCCAGCAGTTTCGGACTAGCGGGAGTTGGAGATACGCAGTATTTT.

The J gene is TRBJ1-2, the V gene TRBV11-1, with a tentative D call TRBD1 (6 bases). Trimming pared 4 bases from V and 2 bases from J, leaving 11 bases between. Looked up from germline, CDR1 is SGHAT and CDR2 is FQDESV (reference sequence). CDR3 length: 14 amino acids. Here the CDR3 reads CASSSSDRNYGYTF. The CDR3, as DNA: TGTGCCAGCAGCTCCTCGGACAGAAACTATGGCTACACCTTC.

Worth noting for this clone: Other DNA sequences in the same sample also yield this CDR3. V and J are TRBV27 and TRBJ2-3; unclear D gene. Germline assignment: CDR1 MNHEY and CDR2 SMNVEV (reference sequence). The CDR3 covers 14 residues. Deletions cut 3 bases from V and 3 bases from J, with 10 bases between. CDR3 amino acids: CASSFRLNTDTQYF. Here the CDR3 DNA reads TGTGCCAGCAGTTTCCGGCTGAATACAGATACGCAGTATTTT.

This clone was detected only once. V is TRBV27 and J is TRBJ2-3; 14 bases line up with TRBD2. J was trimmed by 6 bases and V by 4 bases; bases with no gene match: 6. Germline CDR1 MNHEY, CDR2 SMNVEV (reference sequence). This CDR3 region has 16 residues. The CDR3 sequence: CASSWGTSGSSDTQYF. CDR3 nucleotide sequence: TGTGCCAGCAGTTGGGGGACTAGCGGGAGTTCGGATACGCAGTATTTT.

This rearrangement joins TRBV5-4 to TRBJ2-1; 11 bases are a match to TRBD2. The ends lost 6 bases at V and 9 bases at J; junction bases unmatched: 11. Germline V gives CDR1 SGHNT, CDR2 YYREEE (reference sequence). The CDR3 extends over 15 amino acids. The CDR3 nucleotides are TGTGCCAGCACCCCTCCGGGACTAGCGGTCAGTGAGCAGTTCTTC. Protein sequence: CASTPPGLAVSEQFF.

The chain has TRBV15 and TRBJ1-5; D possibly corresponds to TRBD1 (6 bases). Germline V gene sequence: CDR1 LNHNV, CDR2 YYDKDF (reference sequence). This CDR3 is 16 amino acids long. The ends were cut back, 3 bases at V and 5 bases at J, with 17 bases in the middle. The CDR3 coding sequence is TGTGCCACCAGCAGGGGCCCGCCAGGGGCTTATCAGCCCCAGCATTTT. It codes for CATSRGPPGAYQPQHF.

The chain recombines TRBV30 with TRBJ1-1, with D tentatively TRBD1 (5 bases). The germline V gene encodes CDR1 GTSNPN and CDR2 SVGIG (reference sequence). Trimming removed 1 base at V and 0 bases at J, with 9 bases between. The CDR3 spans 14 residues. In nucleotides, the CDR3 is TGTGCCTGGAGTGAGGGACTTATGAACACTGAAGCTTTCTTT. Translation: CAWSEGLMNTEAFF. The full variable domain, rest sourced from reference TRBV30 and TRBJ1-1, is SQTIHQWPATLVQPVGSPLSLECTVEGTSNPNLYWYRQAAGRGLQLLFYSVGIGQISSEVPQNLSASRPQDRQFILSSKKLLLSDSGFYLCAWSEGLMNTEAFFGQGTRLTVV.

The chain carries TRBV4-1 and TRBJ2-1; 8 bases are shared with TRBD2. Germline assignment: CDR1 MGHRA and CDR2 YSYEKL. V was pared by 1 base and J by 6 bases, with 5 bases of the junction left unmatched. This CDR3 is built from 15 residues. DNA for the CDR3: TGCGCCAGCAGCCAAGTCGCGGGAGGAGGCAATGAGCAGTTCTTC. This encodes CASSQVAGGGNEQFF.

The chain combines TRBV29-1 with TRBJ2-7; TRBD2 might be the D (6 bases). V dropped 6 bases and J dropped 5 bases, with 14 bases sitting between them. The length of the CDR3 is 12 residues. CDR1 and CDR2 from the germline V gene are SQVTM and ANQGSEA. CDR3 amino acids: CSVPNGGDEQYF. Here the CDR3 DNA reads TGCAGCGTACCGAATGGAGGGGACGAGCAGTACTTC.

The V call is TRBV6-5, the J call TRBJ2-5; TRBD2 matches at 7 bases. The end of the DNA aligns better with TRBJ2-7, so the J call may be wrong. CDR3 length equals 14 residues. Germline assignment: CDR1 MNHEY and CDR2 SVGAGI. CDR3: CASSYPGGLYEQYF. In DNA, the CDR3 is TGTGCCAGCAGTTACCCGGGGGGTTTATACGAGCAGTACTTC.

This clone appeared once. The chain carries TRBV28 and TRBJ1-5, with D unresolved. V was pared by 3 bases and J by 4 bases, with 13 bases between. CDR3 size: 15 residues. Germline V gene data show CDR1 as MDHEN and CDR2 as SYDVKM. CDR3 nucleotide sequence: TGTGCCAGCAGTTTTGTCAGAGAAACGAATCAGCCCCAGCATTTT. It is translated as CASSFVRETNQPQHF.